This T cell receptor beta chain was retrieved from a study of blood T cells in healthy people across ages. Study-wide results and limits: Older age coincided with a roughly linear decline in TCR beta diversity per million T cells.

The CDR3 has 15 amino acids. The germline gives CDR1 SGHTA, CDR2 FQGTGA. V was pared by 2 bases and J by 10 bases, with 11 bases of the junction left unmatched. Notes on this clonotype: Its antigen remains unidentified.

The authors ran a second PCR of roughly 6 to 12 cycles using a sample-barcoded 5' primer and a J-beta primer mix. Every sample gave at least 2.5 million paired-end reads containing CDR3. TCRdb used MiXCR to reprocess the 5' RACE reads, holding one entry per CDR3 protein. This table has about 780,000 distinct CDR3 sequences, about 42% appearing once. The chain employs TRBV7-3 and TRBJ2-1, with TRBD2 matching 7 bases. Material: blood. The clonotype comes from a man older than 75 in good health. The CDR3 region has the DNA TGTGCCAGCAGCTTAGCCGGGAGGAGTTTGGGAGAGCAGTTCTTC. Translation gives CASSLAGRSLGEQFF.